Reported below is one T cell receptor (beta chain). The antigen is unknown. Each sorted population was over 98% pure. Germline V gene data show CDR1 as SEHNR and CDR2 as FQNEAQ (reference sequence). Germline trimming cut 5 bases from V and 3 bases from J; bases unmatched to any gene: 4. This CDR3 has 13 amino acids. As every portion of the isolated RNA was reverse transcribed, the sequencing read expressed TCRB transcripts. TCRdb's table, derived via immunoSEQ multiplex PCR, lists solely in-frame clones and lacks some. Here the sample spans more than 300,000 clones, 10% to 15% being singletons. The sample belongs to a study of beta chain features in type 1 diabetes. Study overall: There was similarity between patients and healthy donors in age, gender and cell yields.

Whole-study results and caveats: The VDJ junctions of type 1 diabetes patients carried fewer insertions and more deletions. Among patients with Type 1 diabetes, TCRB CDR3s were moderately but significantly shorter in every one of the four CD4+ subsets.

Sequenced material: naive CD4+ T cells from blood. The TCR comes from a woman aged 18-29 years with type 1 diabetes. The J gene is TRBJ2-7, the V gene TRBV7-9; the match to TRBD1 covers 7 bases. The CDR3 sequence is CASSGRDSYEQYF. CDR3 in DNA: TGTGCCAGCAGCGGCCGGGACAGCTACGAGCAGTACTTC.